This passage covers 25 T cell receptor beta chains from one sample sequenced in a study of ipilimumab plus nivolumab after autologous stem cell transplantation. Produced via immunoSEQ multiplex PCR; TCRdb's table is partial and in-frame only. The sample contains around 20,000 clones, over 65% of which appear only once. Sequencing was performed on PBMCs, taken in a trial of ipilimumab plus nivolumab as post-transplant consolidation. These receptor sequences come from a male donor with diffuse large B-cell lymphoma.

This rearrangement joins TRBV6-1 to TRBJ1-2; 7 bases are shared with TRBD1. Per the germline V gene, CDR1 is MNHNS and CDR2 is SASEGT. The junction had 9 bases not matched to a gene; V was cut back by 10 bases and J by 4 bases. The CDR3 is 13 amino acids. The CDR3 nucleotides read TGTGCCACCTCGGGACAGCTTCTCTATGGCTACACCTTC. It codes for CATSGQLLYGYTF.

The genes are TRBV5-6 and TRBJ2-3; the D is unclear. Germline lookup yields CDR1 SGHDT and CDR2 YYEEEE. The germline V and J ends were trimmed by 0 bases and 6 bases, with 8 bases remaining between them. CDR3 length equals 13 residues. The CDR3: CASSLGTADTQYF. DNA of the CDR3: TGTGCCAGCAGCTTGGGGACGGCGGATACGCAGTATTTT. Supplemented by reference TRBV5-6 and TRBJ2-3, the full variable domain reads DAGVTQSPTHLIKTRGQQVTLRCSPKSGHDTVSWYQQALGQGPQFIFQYYEEEERQRGNFPDRFSGHQFPNYSSELNVNALLLGDSALYLCASSLGTADTQYFGPGTRLTVL.

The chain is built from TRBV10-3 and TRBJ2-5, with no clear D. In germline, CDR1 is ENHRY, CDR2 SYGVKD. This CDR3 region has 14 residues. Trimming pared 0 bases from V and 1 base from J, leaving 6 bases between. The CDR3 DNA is TGTGCCATCAGTGAGTCGACTTTCCAAGAGACCCAGTACTTC. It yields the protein CAISESTFQETQYF.

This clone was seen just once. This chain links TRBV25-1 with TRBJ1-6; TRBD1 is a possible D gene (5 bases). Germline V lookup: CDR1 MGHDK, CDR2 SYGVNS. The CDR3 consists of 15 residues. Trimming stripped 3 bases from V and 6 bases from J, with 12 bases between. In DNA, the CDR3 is TGTGCCAGCAGTGATAGGTGGGGGGGTAATTCACCCCTCCACTTT. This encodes CASSDRWGGNSPLHF.

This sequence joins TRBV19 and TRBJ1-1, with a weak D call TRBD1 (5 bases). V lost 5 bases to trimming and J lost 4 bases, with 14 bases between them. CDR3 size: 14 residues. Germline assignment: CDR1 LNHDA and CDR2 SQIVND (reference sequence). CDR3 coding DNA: TGTGCCAGTAGTGTGGACGGCGGGGGCACTGAAGCTTTCTTT. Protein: CASSVDGGGTEAFF. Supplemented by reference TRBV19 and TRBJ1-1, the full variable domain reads DGGITQSPKYLFRKEGQNVTLSCEQNLNHDAMYWYRQDPGQGLRLIYYSQIVNDFQKGDIAEGYSVSREKKESFPLTVTSAQKNPTAFYLCASSVDGGGTEAFFGQGTRLTVV.

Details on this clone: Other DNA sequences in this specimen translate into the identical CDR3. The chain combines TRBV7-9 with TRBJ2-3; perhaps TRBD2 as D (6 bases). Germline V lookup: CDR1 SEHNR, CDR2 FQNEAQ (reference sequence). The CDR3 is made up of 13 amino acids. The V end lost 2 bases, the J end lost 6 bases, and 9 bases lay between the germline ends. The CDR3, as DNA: TGTGCCAGCAGCTTATCGGGGGTCGATACGCAGTATTTT. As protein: CASSLSGVDTQYF.

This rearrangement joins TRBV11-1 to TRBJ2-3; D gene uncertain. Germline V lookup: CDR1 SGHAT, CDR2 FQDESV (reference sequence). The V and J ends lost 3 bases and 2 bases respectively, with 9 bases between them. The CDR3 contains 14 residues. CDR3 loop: CASSLELVTDTQYF. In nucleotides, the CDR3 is TGTGCCAGCAGCTTGGAACTGGTCACAGATACGCAGTATTTT.

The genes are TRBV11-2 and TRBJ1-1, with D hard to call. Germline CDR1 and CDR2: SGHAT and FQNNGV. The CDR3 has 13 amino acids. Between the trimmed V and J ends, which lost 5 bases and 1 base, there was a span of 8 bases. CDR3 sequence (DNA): TGTGCCAGCAGCGTCACAGCGAACACTGAAGCTTTCTTT. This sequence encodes CASSVTANTEAFF.

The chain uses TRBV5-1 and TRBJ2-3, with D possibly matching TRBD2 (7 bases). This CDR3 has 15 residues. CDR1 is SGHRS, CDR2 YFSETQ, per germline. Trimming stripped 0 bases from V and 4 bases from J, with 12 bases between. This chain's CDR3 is CASSLGRGAPDTQYF. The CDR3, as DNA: TGCGCCAGCAGCTTGGGACGGGGGGCCCCAGATACGCAGTATTTT.

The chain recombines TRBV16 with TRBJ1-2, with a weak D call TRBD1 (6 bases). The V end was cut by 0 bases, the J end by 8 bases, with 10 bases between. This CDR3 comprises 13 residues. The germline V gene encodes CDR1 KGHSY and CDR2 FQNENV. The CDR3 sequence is CASSQSLGTGYTF. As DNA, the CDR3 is TGTGCCAGCAGCCAATCATTGGGGACAGGCTACACCTTC.

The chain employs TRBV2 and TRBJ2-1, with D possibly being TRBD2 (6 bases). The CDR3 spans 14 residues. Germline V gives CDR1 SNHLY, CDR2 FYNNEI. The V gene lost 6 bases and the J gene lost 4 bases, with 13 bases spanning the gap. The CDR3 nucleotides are TGTGCCAGCAGGGGACTCGGAACGTACAATGAGCAGTTCTTC. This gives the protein CASRGLGTYNEQFF.

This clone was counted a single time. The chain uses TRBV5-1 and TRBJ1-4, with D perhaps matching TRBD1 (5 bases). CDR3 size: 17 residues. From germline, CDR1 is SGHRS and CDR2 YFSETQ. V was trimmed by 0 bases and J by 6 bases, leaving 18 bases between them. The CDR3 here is CASSLGLGAAGDEKLFF. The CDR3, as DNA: TGCGCCAGCAGCTTGGGCCTCGGGGCGGCGGGCGATGAAAAACTGTTTTTT.

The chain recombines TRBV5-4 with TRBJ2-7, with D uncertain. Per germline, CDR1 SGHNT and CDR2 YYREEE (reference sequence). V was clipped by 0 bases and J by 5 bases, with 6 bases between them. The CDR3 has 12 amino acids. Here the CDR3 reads CASSLVSNEQYF. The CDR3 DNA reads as TGTGCCAGCAGCTTGGTTTCTAACGAGCAGTACTTC.

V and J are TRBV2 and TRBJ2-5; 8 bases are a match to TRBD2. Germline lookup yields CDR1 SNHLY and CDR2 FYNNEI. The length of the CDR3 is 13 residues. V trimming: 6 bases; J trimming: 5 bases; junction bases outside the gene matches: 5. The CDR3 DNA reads TGTGCCAGCAGGACCGGGGGGGCCGAGACCCAGTACTTC. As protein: CASRTGGAETQYF.

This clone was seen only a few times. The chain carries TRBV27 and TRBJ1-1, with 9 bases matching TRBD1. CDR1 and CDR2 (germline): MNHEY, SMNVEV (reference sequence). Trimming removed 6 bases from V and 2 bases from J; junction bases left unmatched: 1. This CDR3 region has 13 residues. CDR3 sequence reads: CASRGQGNTEAFF. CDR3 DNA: TGTGCCAGCAGGGGACAGGGAAACACTGAAGCTTTCTTT.

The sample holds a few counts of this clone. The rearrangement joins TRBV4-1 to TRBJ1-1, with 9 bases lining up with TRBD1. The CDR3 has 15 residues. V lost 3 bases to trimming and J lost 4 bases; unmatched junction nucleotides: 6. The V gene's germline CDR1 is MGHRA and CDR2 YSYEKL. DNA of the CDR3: TGCGCCAGCAGCCAGGGGACAGGGCGGGCCACTGAAGCTTTCTTT. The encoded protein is CASSQGTGRATEAFF.

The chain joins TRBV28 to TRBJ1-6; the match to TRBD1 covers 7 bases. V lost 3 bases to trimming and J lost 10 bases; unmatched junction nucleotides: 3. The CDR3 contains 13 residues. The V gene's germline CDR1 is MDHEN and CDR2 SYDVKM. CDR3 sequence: CASSFYRGSPLHF. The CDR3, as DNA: TGTGCCAGCAGTTTCTACAGGGGCTCACCCCTCCACTTT.

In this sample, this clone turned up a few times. CDR3 in DNA: TGTGCCAGCATTAAACAGGGGGCAGGGGAAGCAGATACGCAGTATTTT. It yields the protein CASIKQGAGEADTQYF. The chain recombines TRBV27 with TRBJ2-3, with 9 bases identical to TRBD1. Germline V gene lookup returns CDR1 MNHEY and CDR2 SMNVEV (reference sequence). With 7 bases clipped from V and 4 bases from J, the junction kept 12 bases outside the gene matches. The CDR3 extends over 16 amino acids.

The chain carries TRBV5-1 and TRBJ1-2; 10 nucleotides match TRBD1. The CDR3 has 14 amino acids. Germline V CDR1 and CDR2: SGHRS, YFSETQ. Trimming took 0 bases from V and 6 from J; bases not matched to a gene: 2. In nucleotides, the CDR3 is TGCGCCAGCAGCTTGGCCGGGACAGGGGATGGCTACACCTTC. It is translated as CASSLAGTGDGYTF.

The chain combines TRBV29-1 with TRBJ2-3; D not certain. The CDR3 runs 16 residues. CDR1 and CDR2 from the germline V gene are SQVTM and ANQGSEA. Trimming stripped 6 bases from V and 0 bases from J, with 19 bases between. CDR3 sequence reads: CSVGNSGSPSTDTQYF. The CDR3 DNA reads TGCAGCGTGGGAAATTCAGGATCCCCTAGCACAGATACGCAGTATTTT.

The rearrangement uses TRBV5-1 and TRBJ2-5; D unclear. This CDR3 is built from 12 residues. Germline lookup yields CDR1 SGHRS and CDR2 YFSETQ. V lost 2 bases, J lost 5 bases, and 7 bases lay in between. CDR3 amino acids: CASSFFSETQYF. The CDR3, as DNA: TGCGCCAGCAGCTTTTTTTCGGAGACCCAGTACTTC.

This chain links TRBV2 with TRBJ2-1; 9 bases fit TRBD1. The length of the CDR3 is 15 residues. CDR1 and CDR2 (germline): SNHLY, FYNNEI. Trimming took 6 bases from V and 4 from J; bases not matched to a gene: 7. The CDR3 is CASSVDRGAYNEQFF. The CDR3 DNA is TGTGCCAGCAGCGTCGACAGGGGGGCTTACAATGAGCAGTTCTTC. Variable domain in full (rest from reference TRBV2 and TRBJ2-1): EPEVTQTPSHQVTQMGQEVILRCVPISNHLYFYWYRQILGQKVEFLVSFYNNEISEKSEIFDDQFSVERPDGSNFTLKIRSTKLEDSAMYFCASSVDRGAYNEQFFGPGTRLTVL.

The CDR3 loop reads CASSLNIPGQGAEAFF. In DNA, the CDR3 is TGTGCCAGCAGCTTAAACATACCGGGACAGGGCGCTGAAGCTTTCTTT. V usage is TRBV7-9 and J usage is TRBJ1-1; 9 bases line up with TRBD1. Germline V gene sequence: CDR1 SEHNR, CDR2 FQNEAQ (reference sequence). The junction had 10 bases not matched to a gene; V was cut back by 2 bases and J by 6 bases. The CDR3 runs to 16 residues.

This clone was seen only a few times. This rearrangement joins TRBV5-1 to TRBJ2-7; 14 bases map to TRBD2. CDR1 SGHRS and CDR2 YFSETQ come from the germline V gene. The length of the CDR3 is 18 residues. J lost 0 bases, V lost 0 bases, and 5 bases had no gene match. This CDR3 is CASSLAGLAGGRSYEQYF. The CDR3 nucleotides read TGCGCCAGCAGCTTGGCTGGACTAGCGGGAGGCCGCTCCTACGAGCAGTACTTC.

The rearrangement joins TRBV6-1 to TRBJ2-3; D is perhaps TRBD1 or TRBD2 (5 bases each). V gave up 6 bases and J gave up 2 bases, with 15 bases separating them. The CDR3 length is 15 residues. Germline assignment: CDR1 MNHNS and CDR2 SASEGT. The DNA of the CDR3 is TGTGCCAGCAGCGAACCGGGGCAGGACACAGATACGCAGTATTTT. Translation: CASSEPGQDTDTQYF.